Listed here are 3 T cell receptor beta chains from one sample, sequenced in a study of cytomegalovirus exposure and HLA in healthy donors. This PCR relied on a set of 60 Vbeta primers and 13 Jbeta primers. Assay: immunoSEQ multiplex PCR; the TCRdb copy retains only in-frame clones and omits some. The sample yields roughly 130,000 clones, 75% to 85% seen once. The sample was PBMCs. The receptors stem from a man aged 30-40 years in good health and CMV-seronegative.

The gene calls are TRBV10-1 and TRBJ2-1, with TRBD2 identical over 11 bases. The CDR3 is 15 residues long. V trimming: 5 bases; J trimming: 7 bases; junction bases outside the gene matches: 7. Germline CDR1 reads WNHNN; CDR2 reads SYGVQD (reference sequence). The CDR3 coding sequence is TGCGCCAGCAGTCTCGGGACTAGCGGAAGGAATGAGCAGTTCTTC. Protein sequence: CASSLGTSGRNEQFF.

V gene TRBV2 combines with J gene TRBJ2-3; 10 bases are a match to TRBD2. This CDR3 comprises 19 residues. Germline assignment: CDR1 SNHLY and CDR2 FYNNEI. Germline trimming cut 8 bases from V and 2 bases from J; bases unmatched to any gene: 19. CDR3 sequence (DNA): TGTGCCAGCTTCGATTACCGCAAGACTAGCGGGTCCTACACAGATACGCAGTATTTT. Translated, it gives CASFDYRKTSGSYTDTQYF.

The gene calls are TRBV11-3 and TRBJ1-1, with 7 positions matching TRBD1. Germline V CDR1 and CDR2: SGHNT, YENEEA. The length of the CDR3 is 15 residues. The junction had 9 bases not matched to a gene; V was cut back by 3 bases and J by 5 bases. The CDR3 region is CASSLTGLETTEAFF. In nucleotides, the CDR3 is TGTGCCAGCAGCTTGACAGGGCTAGAGACGACTGAAGCTTTCTTT.